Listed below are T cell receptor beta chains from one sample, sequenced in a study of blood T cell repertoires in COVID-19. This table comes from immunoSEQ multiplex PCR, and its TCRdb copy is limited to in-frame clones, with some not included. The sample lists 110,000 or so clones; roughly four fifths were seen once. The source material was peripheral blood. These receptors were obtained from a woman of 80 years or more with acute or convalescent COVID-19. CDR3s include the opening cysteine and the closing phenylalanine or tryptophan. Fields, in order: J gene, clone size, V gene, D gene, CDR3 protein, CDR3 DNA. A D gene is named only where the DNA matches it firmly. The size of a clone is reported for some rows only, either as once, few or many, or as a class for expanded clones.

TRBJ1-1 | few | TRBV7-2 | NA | CASSLDRARSEAFF | TGTGCCAGCAGCTTAGACAGGGCCCGAAGTGAAGCTTTCTTT
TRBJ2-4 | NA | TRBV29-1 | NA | CSVEQPTPEQAQYKNIQYF | TGCAGCGTTGAACAGCCAACCCCGGAACAGGCCCAATACAAAAACATTCAGTACTTC
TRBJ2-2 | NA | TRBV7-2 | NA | CASSLRSNTGELFF | TGTGCCAGCAGCTTACGTTCGAACACCGGGGAGCTGTTTTTT
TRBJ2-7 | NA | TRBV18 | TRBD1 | CASSPIGQGPSEQYF | TGTGCCAGCTCACCAATAGGACAGGGACCTAGCGAGCAGTACTTC
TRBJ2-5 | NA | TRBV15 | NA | CATSRDIRETQYF | TGTGCCACCAGCAGAGACATCAGGGAGACCCAGTACTTC
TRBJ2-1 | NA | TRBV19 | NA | CASSIWGAGGNEQFF | TGTGCCAGTAGTATATGGGGGGCCGGGGGGAATGAGCAGTTCTTC
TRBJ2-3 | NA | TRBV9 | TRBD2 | CASSAHEGGRPTDTQYF | TGTGCCAGCAGCGCCCATGAGGGCGGGAGGCCCACAGATACGCAGTATTTT
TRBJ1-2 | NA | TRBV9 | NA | CASSEGNYGYTF | TGTGCCAGCAGCGAGGGGAACTATGGCTACACCTTC
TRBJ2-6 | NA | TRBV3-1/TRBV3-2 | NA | CASSQSRSGANVLTF | TGTGCCAGCAGCCAATCCCGCTCTGGGGCCAACGTCCTGACTTTC
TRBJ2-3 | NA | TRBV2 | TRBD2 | CASIGSGRAGTQYF | TGTGCCAGCATCGGTAGCGGGAGGGCCGGAACGCAGTATTTT